This passage covers 26 T cell receptor beta chains from one sample sequenced in a study of OX40 agonist ivuxolimab in advanced cancers. Repertoires were generated with immunoSEQ multiplex PCR, while TCRdb's copy carries only in-frame clones and drops some. This repertoire shows fewer than 45,000 clones, under 85% found once; its top ten account for around 18%. This specimen was CD4+ or CD8+ T cells sorted from blood, taken in a trial of the OX40 agonist ivuxolimab. Receptors were obtained from an adult with an advanced solid tumor such as melanoma, head and neck, liver or kidney cancer.

V usage is TRBV10-3 and J usage is TRBJ1-1; tentatively, D is TRBD1 (6 bases). The CDR3 runs to 18 residues. Germline CDR1 ENHRY, CDR2 SYGVKD. Trimming shortened V by 0 bases and J by 0 bases, and 17 bases separated the two germline ends. The CDR3 reads CAISESGGRRAMNTEAFF. The CDR3 nucleotides are TGTGCCATCAGTGAGTCTGGGGGGCGCAGGGCAATGAACACTGAAGCTTTCTTT.

Note on this clone: The sample contains more than one DNA sequence encoding this CDR3. The rearrangement uses TRBV4-1 and TRBJ1-2; the match to TRBD1 covers 8 bases. CDR3 length: 14 amino acids. V lost 2 bases, J lost 4 bases, and 3 bases stayed unmatched. The germline V gene encodes CDR1 MGHRA and CDR2 YSYEKL. Written as DNA, the CDR3 is TGCGCCAGCAGCCAACAGGGGGCGAGCTATGGCTACACCTTC. Translated: CASSQQGASYGYTF.

The chain has TRBV2 and TRBJ2-2, with no clear D. This CDR3 is 17 amino acids long. With 4 bases removed from V and 2 bases from J, the gap between germline ends came to 17 bases. Germline V gene lookup returns CDR1 SNHLY and CDR2 FYNNEI. The CDR3 region is CASSVTAATTNTGELFF. The CDR3 DNA reads as TGTGCCAGCAGTGTAACGGCGGCCACAACTAACACCGGGGAGCTGTTTTTT.

In its sample, this clone was seen once. The rearrangement links TRBV6-6 to TRBJ2-1; D gene ambiguous. Germline-derived CDR1 and CDR2 are MNHNY and SVGAGI (reference sequence). The CDR3 length is 15 residues. V lost 0 bases and J 0 bases, leaving 6 bases between the germline ends. The DNA for the CDR3 is TGTGCCAGCAGTTACTCAGGATACTCCTACAATGAGCAGTTCTTC. This translates into CASSYSGYSYNEQFF.

Comments on this clone: This same CDR3 is encoded by further DNA sequences in the sample. The V gene is TRBV30, the J gene TRBJ1-3; D might be TRBD1 (6 bases). The germline V gene has CDR1 GTSNPN and CDR2 SVGIG (reference sequence). The CDR3 extends over 15 amino acids. Between the trimmed V and J ends, which lost 0 bases and 0 bases, there was a span of 9 bases. This CDR3 reads CAWSVGGHSGNTIYF. CDR3 sequence (DNA): TGTGCCTGGAGTGTCGGGGGCCACTCTGGAAACACCATATATTTT.

The chain uses TRBV19 and TRBJ1-1; D gene ambiguous. CDR1 is LNHDA, CDR2 SQIVND, per germline (reference sequence). Trimming cost V 1 base and J 6 bases, with 15 bases left between them. The CDR3 is made up of 15 amino acids. Here the CDR3 reads CASSIGRSARAEAFF. CDR3 DNA: TGTGCCAGTAGTATAGGCCGGTCGGCGAGGGCTGAAGCTTTCTTT.

The chain carries TRBV6-1 and TRBJ2-7, with TRBD2 identical over 12 bases. J gave up 2 bases and V 7 bases, and 6 bases lay outside the gene matches. The CDR3 spans 15 residues. Germline V gene lookup returns CDR1 MNHNS and CDR2 SASEGT. CDR3 nucleotide sequence: TGTGCCAGCAAAACTAGCGGGGGGATCACCTACGAGCAGTACTTC. Protein product: CASKTSGGITYEQYF.

The V gene is TRBV5-1, the J gene TRBJ2-1; 8 bases line up with TRBD2. Germline CDR1 reads SGHRS; CDR2 reads YFSETQ. This CDR3 region has 15 residues. V was clipped by 4 bases and J by 4 bases; unmatched bases: 7. The CDR3 DNA reads TGCGCCAGCAGCCTCGGGGGGGCGAGGTACAATGAGCAGTTCTTC. This translates into CASSLGGARYNEQFF.

This chain connects TRBV5-1 to TRBJ1-1, with a weak D call TRBD1 (6 bases). V shed 4 bases and J shed 4 bases, with 17 bases lying between them. The V gene's germline CDR1 is SGHRS and CDR2 YFSETQ. This CDR3 region has 15 residues. For the CDR3, the DNA is TGCGCCAGCAGCATGGACCTCAGGGGCGGCACTGAAGCTTTCTTT. Translating it yields CASSMDLRGGTEAFF. Full variable domain (remainder filled in from reference TRBV5-1 and TRBJ1-1): KAGVTQTPRYLIKTRGQQVTLSCSPISGHRSVSWYQQTPGQGLQFLFEYFSETQRNKGNFPGRFSGRQFSNSRSEMNVSTLELGDSALYLCASSMDLRGGTEAFFGQGTRLTVV.

In its sample, this clone was seen a few times. This chain uses TRBV19 with TRBJ1-6, with D unclear. Germline values: CDR1 LNHDA, CDR2 SQIVND (reference sequence). With 7 bases removed from V and 4 bases from J, the gap between germline ends came to 11 bases. The CDR3 runs to 14 residues. Here the CDR3 reads CASTLGRYNSPLHF. The CDR3 DNA sequence: TGTGCCAGTACCCTCGGACGGTATAATTCACCCCTCCACTTT.

This chain connects TRBV10-3 to TRBJ2-6; D remains unclear. The germline V gene encodes CDR1 ENHRY and CDR2 SYGVKD. Trimming pared 4 bases from V and 4 bases from J, leaving 8 bases between. This CDR3 spans 14 amino acids. CDR3 nucleotide sequence: TGTGCCATCAGTGTGGGCCCCGGGGCCAACGTCCTGACTTTC. This sequence encodes CAISVGPGANVLTF.

The gene calls are TRBV7-2 and TRBJ2-2; the match to TRBD1 covers 7 bases. The CDR3 has 13 residues. V dropped 5 bases and J dropped 7; count of bases not matched to a gene: 4. Germline-derived CDR1 and CDR2 are SGHTA and FQGNSA. Written as DNA, the CDR3 is TGTGCCAGCAGCCTAGGACAGGTCGGGGAGCTGTTTTTT. As protein: CASSLGQVGELFF.

This clone was detected a few times. The chain has TRBV23-1 and TRBJ2-7, with a weak D call TRBD1 (6 bases). TRBV23-1 is an ORF, with its function uncertain. This CDR3 is 12 amino acids long. V shed 7 bases and J shed 3 bases, with 10 bases lying between them. The CDR3, as DNA: TGCGCCAGCAACAAACAGGGCTACGAGCAGTACGTC. Translation gives CASNKQGYEQYV.

The chain combines TRBV6-6 with TRBJ1-3; D unclear. CDR1 and CDR2 from the germline V gene are MNHNY and SVGAGI (reference sequence). Deletions cut 6 bases from V and 6 bases from J, with 6 bases between. The length of the CDR3 is 11 residues. CDR3 residues: CASRLKNTIYF. The CDR3 DNA reads TGTGCCAGCAGACTGAAAAACACCATATATTTT.

This rearrangement joins TRBV28 to TRBJ2-3; TRBD1 matches 7 bases. Losses at the gene ends were 2 bases for V and 5 bases for J; bases not matched to a gene: 7. The CDR3 contains 15 residues. Germline V lookup: CDR1 MDHEN, CDR2 SYDVKM. The CDR3 is CASSLEGAGEDTQYF. CDR3 coding DNA: TGTGCCAGCAGTTTAGAGGGGGCAGGTGAAGATACGCAGTATTTT.

The CDR3 DNA reads as TGTGCCAGCTCACCACCGCAGACTACCGGCAAAAACATTCAGTACTTC. It translates to CASSPPQTTGKNIQYF. The rearrangement uses TRBV18 and TRBJ2-4; D perhaps matches TRBD2 (5 bases). Germline CDR1 KGHSH, CDR2 LQKENI. Trimming left V 0 bases short and J 3 bases short, with 12 bases between. This CDR3 comprises 16 residues.

This sequence joins TRBV28 and TRBJ1-4; 10 bases line up with TRBD1. The V gene end was trimmed by 7 bases and the J gene end by 8 bases; junction bases not matched to a gene: 10. Germline lookup yields CDR1 MDHEN and CDR2 SYDVKM. This CDR3 has 15 residues. The CDR3 bases are TGTGCCAGCACCCAGGGTGGGACAGGGGACGAAAAACTGTTTTTT. Its translation is CASTQGGTGDEKLFF.

The chain links TRBV11-2 to TRBJ1-5; D not resolved. Germline CDR1 reads SGHAT; CDR2 reads FQNNGV. This CDR3 spans 14 amino acids. Deletions cut 6 bases from V and 7 bases from J, with 16 bases between. CDR3 sequence reads: CASSSRESGQPQHF. CDR3 sequence (DNA): TGTGCCAGCAGTTCTAGGGAGTCGGGGCAGCCCCAGCATTTT.

The J gene is TRBJ2-7, the V gene TRBV10-1; perhaps TRBD1 as D (5 bases). This CDR3 is 12 amino acids long. The V end lost 4 bases, the J end lost 5 bases, and 9 bases lay between the germline ends. The germline V gene encodes CDR1 WNHNN and CDR2 SYGVQD (reference sequence). The CDR3 spells CASSGTGDEQYF. Written as DNA, the CDR3 is TGCGCCAGCAGTGGTACAGGCGACGAGCAGTACTTC.

V usage is TRBV4-2 and J usage is TRBJ1-1; D is perhaps TRBD1 (6 bases). Deletions cut 0 bases from V and 13 bases from J, with 21 bases between. The CDR3 runs 15 residues. Looked up from germline, CDR1 is LGHNA and CDR2 is YNFKEQ. For the CDR3, the DNA is TGTGCCAGCAGCCAAGATCGATACGGGGGGCGACCGGGTTTCTTT. This sequence encodes CASSQDRYGGRPGFF.

Only a few counts were recorded for this clone. The genes are TRBV20-1 and TRBJ1-2; tentatively, D is TRBD1 (5 bases). Germline loops: CDR1 DFQATT, CDR2 SNEGSKA (reference sequence). The CDR3 is 10 amino acids. In DNA, the CDR3 is TGCAGCTGGGGGGTAGATGGCTACACCTTC. This codes for CSWGVDGYTF.

The sample holds a few counts of this clone. The CDR3 loop is CSALDQETQYF. The CDR3 DNA reads as TGCAGTGCTCTAGACCAAGAGACCCAGTACTTC. This rearrangement joins TRBV20-1 to TRBJ2-5; no clear D. CDR3 size: 11 residues. Germline CDR1 and CDR2: DFQATT and SNEGSKA (reference sequence). Trimming cost V 5 bases and J 0 bases, with 4 bases left between them.

As for this clone: Sequence at one end of the junction differs from germline and may be a read error. CDR3 DNA sequence: TGTGCCAGCAGTTACCGGGACAGCTTTCACTTC. It codes for CASSYRDSFHF. V usage is TRBV6-5 and J usage is TRBJ2-7; 7 bases are shared with TRBD1. This CDR3 has 11 amino acids. Germline CDR1 reads MNHEY; CDR2 reads SVGAGI.

V usage is TRBV30 and J usage is TRBJ2-7, with D unresolved. The CDR3 totals 12 residues. The V and J ends lost 3 bases and 1 base respectively, with 7 bases between them. Germline V CDR1 and CDR2: GTSNPN, SVGIG (reference sequence). The CDR3 loop is CAWRLTSYEQYV. CDR3 nucleotides: TGTGCCTGGAGGTTGACGTCCTACGAGCAGTACGTC.

This chain connects TRBV30 to TRBJ1-2; weak D call: TRBD1 (6 bases). Germline CDR1 reads GTSNPN; CDR2 reads SVGIG (reference sequence). CDR3 length: 12 amino acids. V dropped 5 bases and J dropped 6 bases, with 13 bases sitting between them. The CDR3 DNA reads as TGTGCCTGGGATACAGGGTTCGATGGCTACACCTTC. This codes for CAWDTGFDGYTF.

V is TRBV19 and J is TRBJ1-1; possible D gene TRBD1, 5 bases. The CDR3 has 14 residues. V was shortened by 3 bases and J by 4 bases, with 12 bases between the two germline ends. Germline V gene lookup returns CDR1 LNHDA and CDR2 SQIVND (reference sequence). The CDR3 sequence is CASSIGGYGTEAFF. CDR3 DNA sequence: TGTGCCAGTAGTATCGGGGGGTATGGCACTGAAGCTTTCTTT.